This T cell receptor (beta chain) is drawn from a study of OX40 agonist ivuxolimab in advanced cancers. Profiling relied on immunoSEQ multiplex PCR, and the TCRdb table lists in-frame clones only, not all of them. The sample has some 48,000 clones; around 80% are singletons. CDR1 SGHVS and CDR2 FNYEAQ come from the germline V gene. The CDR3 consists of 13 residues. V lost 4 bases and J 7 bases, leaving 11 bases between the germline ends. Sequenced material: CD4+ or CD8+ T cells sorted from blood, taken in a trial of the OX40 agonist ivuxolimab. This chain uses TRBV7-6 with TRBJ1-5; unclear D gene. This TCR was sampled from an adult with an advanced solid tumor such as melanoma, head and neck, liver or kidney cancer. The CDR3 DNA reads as TGTGCCAGCAGCTCCGTTTTGGCCCAGCCCCAGCATTTT. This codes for CASSSVLAQPQHF. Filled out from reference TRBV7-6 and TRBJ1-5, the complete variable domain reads GAGVSQSPRYKVTKRGQDVALRCDPISGHVSLYWYRQALGQGPEFLTYFNYEAQQDKSGLPNDRFSAERPEGSISTLTIQRTEQRDSAMYRCASSSVLAQPQHFGDGTRLSIL.